This T cell receptor beta chain was retrieved from a study of CD8 T cells in Susac syndrome. The CDR3 has 14 amino acids. CDR1 is MNHEY, CDR2 SVGEGT, per germline. Trimming cost V 6 bases and J 3 bases, with 13 bases left between them. RNA totalling about 0.45 to 1 ug underwent reverse transcription with random hexamers. TCRdb processed the immunoSEQ multiplex PCR reads anew with MiXCR; each CDR3 protein has one entry. The profile covers 150,000 to 200,000 distinct CDR3 sequences, with 90% to 95% appearing a single time and 0.12% to 0.15% taken by the ten largest. The source of this sequence is a human donor in good health. Input material: CD4+ T cells from PBMCs. This chain links TRBV6-2 or TRBV6-3 with TRBJ2-3, with D perhaps given as TRBD1 or TRBD2 (5 bases each). The DNA of the CDR3 is TGTGCCAGCAGACGCAGGGACGGGACAGATACGCAGTATTTT. Residues: CASRRRDGTDTQYF.